Listed below are T cell receptor beta chains from one sample, sequenced in a study of blood T cell repertoires in COVID-19. Data came from immunoSEQ multiplex PCR; TCRdb stores just in-frame clones and leaves some out. The profile shows hundreds of thousands of clones, more than 70% of them singletons. Source material: peripheral blood. All receptors come from a woman in her 70s with COVID-19, enrolled during active disease. Each CDR3 is given with its conserved first and last residue. Fields, in order: clone size, D gene, V gene, J gene, CDR3 DNA, CDR3 protein. D genes are given only for firm matches. A row's size may be missing; if present it is once, few, many or a size class.

clone_size: once
d_call: TRBD1
v_call: TRBV2
j_call: TRBJ2-6
cdr3_nt: TGTGCCAGCACAGGGGGCAGCTCTGGGGCCAACGTCCTGACTTTC
cdr3_aa: CASTGGSSGANVLTF

clone_size: -
d_call: TRBD1
v_call: TRBV11-2
j_call: TRBJ1-1
cdr3_nt: TGTGCCAGCAGCACGAGGGGGCTGAACACTGAAGCTTTCTTT
cdr3_aa: CASSTRGLNTEAFF

clone_size: -
d_call: TRBD2
v_call: TRBV2
j_call: TRBJ2-3
cdr3_nt: TGTGCCAGCAGGGGGGGACTAAACACAGATACGCAGTATTTT
cdr3_aa: CASRGGLNTDTQYF

clone_size: -
d_call: -
v_call: TRBV7-8
j_call: TRBJ2-3
cdr3_nt: TGTGCCAGCAGCCGTCCTAGCACAGATACGCAGTATTTT
cdr3_aa: CASSRPSTDTQYF

clone_size: -
d_call: TRBD1
v_call: TRBV6-6
j_call: TRBJ1-3
cdr3_nt: TGTGCCAGCAGTTCAACAGGGGAAGGGGACACCATATATTTT
cdr3_aa: CASSSTGEGDTIYF

clone_size: once
d_call: -
v_call: TRBV9
j_call: TRBJ1-2
cdr3_nt: TGTGCCAGCAGCGGAGGAGGCCGACCGGGTGGCTACACCTTC
cdr3_aa: CASSGGGRPGGYTF

clone_size: -
d_call: TRBD1
v_call: TRBV28
j_call: TRBJ1-5
cdr3_nt: TGTGCCAGCAACCACGGGACAGAATCATACGGCAATCAGCCCCAGCATTTT
cdr3_aa: CASNHGTESYGNQPQHF

clone_size: -
d_call: -
v_call: TRBV2
j_call: TRBJ2-3
cdr3_nt: TGTGCCAGCAGTGTGAGCGTCGGCGAAGATACGCAGTATTTT
cdr3_aa: CASSVSVGEDTQYF

clone_size: once
d_call: TRBD2
v_call: TRBV30
j_call: TRBJ2-5
cdr3_nt: TGTGCCTGGAGAAGTAGCGGGGCAAAAGAGACCCAGTACTTC
cdr3_aa: CAWRSSGAKETQYF

clone_size: -
d_call: TRBD2
v_call: TRBV7-2
j_call: TRBJ2-3
cdr3_nt: TGTGCCAGCAGCCCTCGGACTAGCGGGGGGGCAGATACGCAGTATTTT
cdr3_aa: CASSPRTSGGADTQYF

clone_size: -
d_call: -
v_call: TRBV4-2
j_call: TRBJ2-3
cdr3_nt: TGTGCCAGCAGCCAAGAGGGGGGGGGCCCAGATACGCAGTATTTT
cdr3_aa: CASSQEGGGPDTQYF

clone_size: -
d_call: TRBD1
v_call: TRBV9
j_call: TRBJ1-2
cdr3_nt: TGTGCCAGCAGCGTAGGAACCCCTCGGACAGGGGGCATGAGTTTCTATGGCTACACCTTC
cdr3_aa: CASSVGTPRTGGMSFYGYTF

clone_size: -
d_call: -
v_call: TRBV30
j_call: TRBJ1-3
cdr3_nt: TGTGCCTGGAGTGTAGGAGGGAGAGCACGGAACACCATATATTTT
cdr3_aa: CAWSVGGRARNTIYF

clone_size: -
d_call: -
v_call: TRBV28
j_call: TRBJ2-6
cdr3_nt: TGTGCCAGCAGTTCGGGGAGTCCCTCTGGGGCCAACGTCCTGACTTTC
cdr3_aa: CASSSGSPSGANVLTF

clone_size: -
d_call: TRBD1
v_call: TRBV19
j_call: TRBJ1-2
cdr3_nt: TGTGCCAGTACCCGGACAGGGCCCGTCTATGGCTACACCTTC
cdr3_aa: CASTRTGPVYGYTF

clone_size: -
d_call: TRBD1
v_call: TRBV9
j_call: TRBJ1-4
cdr3_nt: TGTGCCAGCAGCGTAGGACAGGGAAATGAAAAACTGTTTTTT
cdr3_aa: CASSVGQGNEKLFF

clone_size: -
d_call: TRBD2
v_call: TRBV30
j_call: TRBJ2-3
cdr3_nt: TGTGCCTGGAAGCAGCGGGGGGGCACAGATACGCAGTATTTT
cdr3_aa: CAWKQRGGTDTQYF

clone_size: -
d_call: TRBD1
v_call: TRBV12-3/TRBV12-4
j_call: TRBJ2-7
cdr3_nt: TGTGCCAGCAGTCAGCGGACAGGGAATGAGCAGTACTTC
cdr3_aa: CASSQRTGNEQYF

clone_size: -
d_call: -
v_call: TRBV19
j_call: TRBJ2-3
cdr3_nt: TGTGCCACTTCGGACAAAAGGCGTACAGATACGCAGTATTTT
cdr3_aa: CATSDKRRTDTQYF

clone_size: -
d_call: TRBD2
v_call: TRBV14
j_call: TRBJ2-3
cdr3_nt: TGTGCCAGCAGCGCCTGGACTAGCGGGGGGACGACAGATACGCAGTATTTT
cdr3_aa: CASSAWTSGGTTDTQYF

clone_size: -
d_call: TRBD1
v_call: TRBV24-1
j_call: TRBJ2-5
cdr3_nt: TGTGCCACCAGTGATAGTAGAGGGGGCCTCCAAGAGACCCAGTACTTC
cdr3_aa: CATSDSRGGLQETQYF

clone_size: -
d_call: TRBD2
v_call: TRBV4-3
j_call: TRBJ2-1
cdr3_nt: TGCGCCAGCAGCCAAGAGCAGACTAGCGGGGGGGGTAATGAGCAGTTCTTC
cdr3_aa: CASSQEQTSGGGNEQFF

clone_size: -
d_call: -
v_call: TRBV2
j_call: TRBJ1-5
cdr3_nt: TGTGCCAGCACTCGTACTCCGGATCAGCCCCAGCATTTT
cdr3_aa: CASTRTPDQPQHF

clone_size: -
d_call: TRBD2
v_call: TRBV30
j_call: TRBJ2-1
cdr3_nt: TGTGCCGGAAGCGGGGGGGGCAGAGTTCGTTGGGACAATGAGCAGTTCTTC
cdr3_aa: CAGSGGGRVRWDNEQFF

clone_size: -
d_call: -
v_call: TRBV24-1
j_call: TRBJ1-2
cdr3_nt: TGTGCCACCAGTGACAGTGCCCTTAAAAGCTACACCTTC
cdr3_aa: CATSDSALKSYTF

clone_size: -
d_call: TRBD1
v_call: TRBV19
j_call: TRBJ1-6
cdr3_nt: TGTGCCAGTAGTATCGGAGGAGACAGGGTAAATCCCCTCCACTTT
cdr3_aa: CASSIGGDRVNPLHF

clone_size: -
d_call: TRBD1
v_call: TRBV27
j_call: TRBJ2-1
cdr3_nt: TGTGCCAGCAGAACCTACGACAGGGGCAATGAGCAGTTCTTC
cdr3_aa: CASRTYDRGNEQFF

clone_size: -
d_call: -
v_call: TRBV5-1
j_call: TRBJ2-7
cdr3_nt: TGCGCCAGCAGCTTGACAGGACAGCTCTCCTACGAGCAGTACTTC
cdr3_aa: CASSLTGQLSYEQYF

clone_size: -
d_call: -
v_call: TRBV6-5
j_call: TRBJ1-2
cdr3_nt: TGTGCCAGCAGGCCACGGTCATCGGAGGGCTACACCTTC
cdr3_aa: CASRPRSSEGYTF

clone_size: -
d_call: -
v_call: TRBV5-6
j_call: TRBJ1-5
cdr3_nt: TGTGCCAGCAGCTTGCGCCGGGGGACCAGCAATCAGCCCCAGCATTTT
cdr3_aa: CASSLRRGTSNQPQHF

clone_size: -
d_call: TRBD1
v_call: TRBV5-1
j_call: TRBJ1-3
cdr3_nt: TGCGCCAGCAGCGTGACAGGGGGTCCTGGAAACACCATATATTTT
cdr3_aa: CASSVTGGPGNTIYF

clone_size: -
d_call: -
v_call: TRBV5-1
j_call: TRBJ2-6
cdr3_nt: TGCGCCAGCAGCGTGGACAGTTCCTCCGGGGCCAACGTCCTGACTTTC
cdr3_aa: CASSVDSSSGANVLTF

clone_size: -
d_call: -
v_call: TRBV28
j_call: TRBJ1-5
cdr3_nt: TGTGCCAGCAGTTTAGAACAGGGTCATCAGCCCCAGCATTTT
cdr3_aa: CASSLEQGHQPQHF

clone_size: -
d_call: TRBD1
v_call: TRBV5-6
j_call: TRBJ2-7
cdr3_nt: TGTGCCAGCAGCTTGGTTGGGACAGGGGTCTACGAGCAGTACTTC
cdr3_aa: CASSLVGTGVYEQYF